This section outlines one TCR beta chain sequence together with its context. Antigen specificity is unknown. TCRdb fed the reads into MiXCR, producing one record per CDR3 protein. The data contain around 710,000 distinct CDR3 sequences, just under 30% of them singletons. These data come from a study of T cell repertoires in cytomegalovirus infection. Looking at the study overall: Peptides in the study included HLA-C-restricted and HLA-B-restricted CMV epitopes. Public TCR beta signatures marked donors with CMV infection and the matching HLA.

Germline V gene lookup returns CDR1 SGHRS and CDR2 YFSETQ. This CDR3 comprises 20 residues. The junction had 8 bases not matched to a gene; V was cut back by 0 bases and J by 1 base. Study observations and caveats: Of the TCR beta families, the public ones yielded a cumulative frequency that identified carriers of CMV plus the relevant HLA.

The receptor comes from a human donor in good health (CMV status not recorded). Some clones in this sample may be carry-over from other donors' samples. Sequenced material: cultured CD8+ T cells from PBMCs, taken from culture after CMV antigen stimulation. The gene calls are TRBV5-1 and TRBJ2-3; 16 bases line up with TRBD2. DNA of the CDR3: TGCGCCAGCAGCTTGGCCGGGGGACTAGCGGGGGGGCCGGGCACAGATACGCAGTATTTT. It codes for CASSLAGGLAGGPGTDTQYF.